These T cell receptor beta chains were read from a single sample in a study of T-cell reconstitution after alpha-beta-depleted transplantation in children. TCRdb itself ran the PCR reads through MiXCR, one entry per CDR3 protein. The sample has 65,000 to 90,000 distinct CDR3 sequences; roughly 11% are singletons. Material: PBMCs, obtained before TCRalphabeta/CD19-depleted stem cell transplant. These receptors came from a boy younger than 18 with acute myeloid leukemia, due to receive a stem cell transplant. The CDR3 runs from the conserved cysteine through the conserved F or W. The D gene is left open where the match is weak. Only part of the rows carry a size: once, few, many, or a class if the clone is expanded.

V gene	clone size	D gene	J gene	CDR3 protein	CDR3 DNA
TRBV7-6	many	NA	TRBJ1-5	CASSLAGRDQPQHF	TGTGCCAGCAGCTTAGCCGGGAGGGATCAGCCCCAGCATTTT
TRBV29-1	many	NA	TRBJ2-1	CSVQVFRGEQFF	TGCAGCGTTCAAGTCTTCCGGGGGGAGCAGTTCTTC
TRBV15	many	TRBD2	TRBJ2-7	CATSRDRLAGLEYF	TGTGCCACCAGCAGAGATCGGCTAGCGGGATTGGAGTACTTC
TRBV19	NA	TRBD1	TRBJ1-1	CASTTLGQGSMNTEAFF	TGTGCCAGTACCACCCTCGGACAGGGGAGTATGAACACTGAAGCTTTCTTT
TRBV7-6	many	TRBD2	TRBJ2-1	CASSFAGAIGNEQFF	TGTGCCAGCAGCTTCGCGGGAGCGATAGGCAATGAGCAGTTCTTC
TRBV2	many	TRBD1	TRBJ2-3	CASSDRGRADTQYF	TGTGCCAGCAGCGACAGGGGGCGAGCAGATACGCAGTATTTT
TRBV7-3	many	NA	TRBJ2-5	CASSLHPGQETQYF	TGTGCCAGCAGCTTACATCCTGGGCAGGAGACCCAGTACTTC
TRBV20-1	many	NA	TRBJ2-7	CSVRSGTWEQYF	TGCAGTGTAAGGTCGGGGACGTGGGAGCAGTACTTC
TRBV12-3/TRBV12-4	NA	NA	TRBJ2-2	CASSWVGELFF	TGTGCCAGCAGTTGGGTAGGGGAGCTGTTTTTT
TRBV24-1	many	NA	TRBJ2-7	CATSDSRGLRGYEQYF	TGTGCCACCAGTGATTCCCGGGGACTCCGGGGCTACGAGCAGTACTTC
TRBV12-3/TRBV12-4	many	NA	TRBJ1-2	CATSGRQYYGYTF	TGTGCCACCTCGGGACGGCAATACTATGGCTACACCTTC
TRBV7-9	many	NA	TRBJ2-3	CASSLGAGSVTDTQYF	TGTGCCAGCAGCTTAGGGGCAGGGTCGGTCACAGATACGCAGTATTTT
TRBV5-5	many	TRBD2	TRBJ2-7	CASSGTSGKQYF	TGTGCCAGCAGCGGGACTAGCGGGAAGCAGTACTTC
TRBV28	NA	NA	TRBJ1-2	CASSPPRRDYGYTF	TGTGCCAGCAGTCCCCCGCGGCGCGACTATGGCTACACCTTC
TRBV7-6	many	TRBD2	TRBJ2-1	CASSRTSGSYDNEQFF	TGTGCCAGCAGCCGGACTAGCGGGAGCTATGACAATGAGCAGTTCTTC
TRBV7-2	many	NA	TRBJ1-2	CASSSSPRGYGYTF	TGTGCCAGCAGCTCGTCCCCCAGGGGTTATGGCTACACCTTC
TRBV9	many	NA	TRBJ2-7	CASSETGTGAYEQYF	TGTGCCAGCAGCGAGACCGGGACGGGGGCCTACGAGCAGTACTTC
TRBV7-2	many	TRBD2	TRBJ2-2	CASSKGLAGTGELFF	TGTGCCAGCAGCAAGGGACTAGCGGGAACCGGGGAGCTGTTTTTT
TRBV10-3	many	NA	TRBJ2-1	CAISGDVDNEQFF	TGTGCCATCAGTGGGGACGTAGACAATGAGCAGTTCTTC
TRBV12-3/TRBV12-4	many	TRBD2	TRBJ2-5	CASRRGDPMWTQYF	TGTGCCAGCCGGCGGGGGGACCCTATGTGGACCCAGTACTTC
TRBV12-3/TRBV12-4	many	NA	TRBJ1-5	CASSFVGGGAGGQPQHF	TGTGCCAGCAGTTTTGTGGGCGGGGGCGCGGGTGGTCAGCCCCAGCATTTT
TRBV7-8	many	NA	TRBJ2-7	CASSLANPLDGIYEQYF	TGTGCCAGCAGCTTAGCGAACCCCTTGGACGGAATCTACGAGCAGTACTTC
TRBV5-1	many	TRBD1	TRBJ2-3	CASSLDRGADTQYF	TGCGCCAGCAGTTTGGACAGGGGGGCAGATACGCAGTATTTT
TRBV5-1	many	TRBD1	TRBJ1-1	CASSTVPGQGSNTEAFF	TGCGCCAGCAGCACCGTCCCGGGACAGGGATCGAACACTGAAGCTTTCTTT
TRBV7-2	many	TRBD2	TRBJ2-1	CASSLTSGRVYEQFF	TGTGCCAGCAGCCTGACTAGCGGGAGGGTATATGAGCAGTTCTTC
TRBV7-2	NA	TRBD1	TRBJ1-2	CASSLAGQGAYGYTF	TGTGCCAGCAGCTTAGCGGGACAGGGGGCCTATGGCTACACCTTC
TRBV11-2	many	TRBD2	TRBJ2-1	CASSSLSTSGKNEQFF	TGTGCCAGCAGCTCCCTATCCACTAGCGGGAAGAATGAGCAGTTCTTC
TRBV7-2	many	NA	TRBJ2-7	CASSSGAYEQYF	TGTGCCAGCAGCTCCGGCGCCTACGAGCAGTACTTC
TRBV19	many	TRBD1	TRBJ1-5	CASSIGQGRNQPQHF	TGTGCCAGTAGTATCGGACAGGGCCGCAATCAGCCCCAGCATTTT
TRBV12-3/TRBV12-4	many	NA	TRBJ1-2	CASSFDILPYGYTF	TGTGCCAGCAGTTTTGACATTCTCCCCTATGGCTACACCTTC
TRBV5-1	many	NA	TRBJ2-1	CASSLNSVYNEQFF	TGCGCCAGCAGCTTGAATAGCGTCTACAATGAGCAGTTCTTC
TRBV7-9	many	NA	TRBJ1-2	CASSLQGLSYGYTF	TGTGCCAGCAGCTTACAGGGTTTGAGCTATGGCTACACCTTC
TRBV24-1	many	NA	TRBJ1-4	CATSDFGGSTNEKLFF	TGTGCCACCAGTGATTTCGGGGGATCAACTAATGAAAAACTGTTTTTT
TRBV7-2	many	NA	TRBJ2-2	CASSSTRPTYTGELFF	TGTGCCAGCAGCTCTACAAGGCCAACCTACACCGGGGAGCTGTTTTTT
TRBV7-9	many	NA	TRBJ1-5	CASSGTGQPNQPQHF	TGTGCCAGCAGCGGGACGGGACAACCGAATCAGCCCCAGCATTTT
TRBV14	few	TRBD1	TRBJ2-7	CASSQGTGITYEQYF	TGTGCCAGCAGCCAAGGGACAGGGATCACCTACGAGCAGTACTTC